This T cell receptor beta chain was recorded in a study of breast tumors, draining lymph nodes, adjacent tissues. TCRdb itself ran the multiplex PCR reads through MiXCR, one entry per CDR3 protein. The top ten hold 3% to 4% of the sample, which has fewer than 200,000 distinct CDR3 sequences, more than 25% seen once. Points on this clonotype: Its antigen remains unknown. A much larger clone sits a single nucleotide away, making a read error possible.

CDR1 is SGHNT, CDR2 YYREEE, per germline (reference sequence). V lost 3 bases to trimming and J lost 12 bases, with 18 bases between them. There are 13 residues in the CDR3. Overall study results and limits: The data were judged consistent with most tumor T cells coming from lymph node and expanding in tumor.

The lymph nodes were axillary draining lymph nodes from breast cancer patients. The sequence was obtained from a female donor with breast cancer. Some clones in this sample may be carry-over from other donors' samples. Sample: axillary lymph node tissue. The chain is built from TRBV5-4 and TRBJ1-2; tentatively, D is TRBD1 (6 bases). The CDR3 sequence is CASSWNRARADTF. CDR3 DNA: TGTGCCAGCAGCTGGAACAGGGCCCGAGCTGACACCTTC. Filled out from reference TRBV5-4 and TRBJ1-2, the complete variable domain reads ETGVTQSPTHLIKTRGQQVTLRCSSQSGHNTVSWYQQALGQGPQFIFQYYREEENGRGNFPPRFSGLQFPNYSSELNVNALELDDSALYLCASSWNRARADTFGSGTRLTVV.